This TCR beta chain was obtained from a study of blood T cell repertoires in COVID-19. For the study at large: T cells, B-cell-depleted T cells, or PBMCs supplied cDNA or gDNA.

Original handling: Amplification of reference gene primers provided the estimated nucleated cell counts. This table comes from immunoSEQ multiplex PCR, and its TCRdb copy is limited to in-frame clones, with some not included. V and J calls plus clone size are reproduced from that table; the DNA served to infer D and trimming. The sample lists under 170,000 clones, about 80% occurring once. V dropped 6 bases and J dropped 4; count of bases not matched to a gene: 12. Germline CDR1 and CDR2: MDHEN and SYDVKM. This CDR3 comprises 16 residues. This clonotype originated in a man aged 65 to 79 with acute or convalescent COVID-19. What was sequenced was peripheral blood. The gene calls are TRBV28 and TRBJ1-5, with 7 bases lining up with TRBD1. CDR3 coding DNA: TGTGCCAGCAGCCGGGCATGGGCAGGGGGAAATCAGCCCCAGCATTTT. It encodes CASSRAWAGGNQPQHF. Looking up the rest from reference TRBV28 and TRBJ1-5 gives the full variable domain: DVKVTQSSRYLVKRTGEKVFLECVQDMDHENMFWYRQDPGLGLRLIYFSYDVKMKEKGDIPEGYSVSREKKERFSLILESASTNQTSMYLCASSRAWAGGNQPQHFGDGTRLSIL.